This TCR beta chain derives from a study of lymphopenia after photon versus proton radiotherapy. Clones were sequenced by immunoSEQ multiplex PCR, and TCRdb holds only the in-frame ones, with some missing. In the table there are approximately 30,000 clones, around 80% of which are singletons. Trimming took off 2 bases at V and 2 bases at J, with 22 bases between the two ends. CDR1 is SGHNT and CDR2 is YYREEE in the germline V gene (reference sequence). CDR3 length: 19 amino acids. The sequencing used peripheral blood, collected from a patient treated with photon-based radiotherapy. The genes are TRBV5-4 and TRBJ2-2, with D perhaps TRBD2 (5 bases). This receptor was obtained from a man between 50 and 59 years old with gastric cancer. The CDR3 here is CASSLFPSGSFPNTGELFF. The CDR3 DNA reads TGTGCCAGCAGCTTATTCCCCTCGGGGTCGTTCCCAAACACCGGGGAGCTGTTTTTT.